This is a list of T cell receptor beta chains from one sample in a study of shared clonotypes between healthy human individuals. Sequencing used immunoSEQ multiplex PCR; TCRdb keeps in-frame clones, though not all of them. The repertoire holds over a million clones, with around 78% as singletons. The sequencing sample was made of memory CD4+ T cells from PBMCs. Source of these receptors: a man aged 18 to 29 in good health. Some clones in this sample may be carry-over from other donors' samples. Each CDR3 is given with its conserved first and last residue. A D gene is named only where the DNA matches it firmly. Only part of the rows carry a size: once, few, many, or a class if the clone is expanded.

v_call: TRBV6-6
clone_size: NA
d_call: TRBD1
j_call: TRBJ2-7
cdr3_nt: TGTGCCAGCAGTCACAGGGGGTCGCGGAACGAGCAGTACTTC
cdr3_aa: CASSHRGSRNEQYF

v_call: TRBV28
clone_size: NA
d_call: TRBD1
j_call: TRBJ1-2
cdr3_nt: TGTGCCAGCAGTTTTTTACGTCAGGGGGCGCGTGGCTACACCTTC
cdr3_aa: CASSFLRQGARGYTF

v_call: TRBV4-1
clone_size: NA
d_call: TRBD2
j_call: TRBJ2-1
cdr3_nt: TGCGCCAGCAGCCAAGGACTAGCGGGAGGGCGCGTCTACAATGAGCAGTTCTTC
cdr3_aa: CASSQGLAGGRVYNEQFF

v_call: TRBV28
clone_size: NA
d_call: TRBD2
j_call: TRBJ2-7
cdr3_nt: TGTGCCATCTTAGGGTCAAGCGGGGCCTACGAGCAGTACTTC
cdr3_aa: CAILGSSGAYEQYF

v_call: TRBV5-1
clone_size: NA
d_call: NA
j_call: TRBJ1-3
cdr3_nt: TGCGCCAGCAGCTTTGGGTCCCCCCGGGGGGGAAACACCATATATTTT
cdr3_aa: CASSFGSPRGGNTIYF

v_call: TRBV18
clone_size: NA
d_call: NA
j_call: TRBJ2-3
cdr3_nt: TGTGCCAGCTCACCACCGGGACCTAGCACAGATACGCAGTATTTT
cdr3_aa: CASSPPGPSTDTQYF

v_call: TRBV4-1
clone_size: once
d_call: NA
j_call: TRBJ2-1
cdr3_nt: TGCGCCAGCAGCCTCCAGGGGTGGACAGCTGACAATGAGCAGTTCTTC
cdr3_aa: CASSLQGWTADNEQFF

v_call: TRBV6-5
clone_size: NA
d_call: NA
j_call: TRBJ2-7
cdr3_nt: TGTGCCAGCAGTTCACACCAGGACAGACCGCGCGAGCAGTACTTC
cdr3_aa: CASSSHQDRPREQYF

v_call: TRBV9
clone_size: NA
d_call: TRBD2
j_call: TRBJ2-1
cdr3_nt: TGTGCCAGCAGCCTTAATCCAGCGGGACCCTTGTACAATGAGCAGTTCTTC
cdr3_aa: CASSLNPAGPLYNEQFF

v_call: TRBV25-1
clone_size: NA
d_call: NA
j_call: TRBJ2-1
cdr3_nt: TGTGCCAGCAGTTTACCCGGGGACTCCTACAATGAGCAGTTCTTC
cdr3_aa: CASSLPGDSYNEQFF

v_call: TRBV15
clone_size: few
d_call: TRBD2
j_call: TRBJ2-7
cdr3_nt: TGTGCCACCAGCAGAGGGGTCTACCGGACTAGCGGGAGACGGGAGCAGTACTTC
cdr3_aa: CATSRGVYRTSGRREQYF

v_call: TRBV11-2
clone_size: NA
d_call: NA
j_call: TRBJ1-3
cdr3_nt: TGTGCCAGCAAATCCCGAGGGGGCTCTGGAAACACCATATATTTT
cdr3_aa: CASKSRGGSGNTIYF

v_call: TRBV7-9
clone_size: NA
d_call: NA
j_call: TRBJ1-1
cdr3_nt: TGTGCCAGCAGCCCCTTTTTCGGGGCGGGCACTGAAGCTTTCTTT
cdr3_aa: CASSPFFGAGTEAFF

v_call: TRBV27
clone_size: few
d_call: NA
j_call: TRBJ1-3
cdr3_nt: TGTGCCAGCAGTAGTAAGGGCCCCTCTGGAAACACCATATATTTT
cdr3_aa: CASSSKGPSGNTIYF

v_call: TRBV19
clone_size: NA
d_call: NA
j_call: TRBJ1-4
cdr3_nt: TGTGCCAGTACACGGAGGGGGAGTCTGGCGACTAATGAAAAACTGTTTTTT
cdr3_aa: CASTRRGSLATNEKLFF

v_call: TRBV7-9
clone_size: NA
d_call: TRBD2
j_call: TRBJ2-7
cdr3_nt: TGTGCCAGCATCCAATTTAGCGGGAGGCTCTCCTACGAGCAGTACTTC
cdr3_aa: CASIQFSGRLSYEQYF

v_call: TRBV5-1
clone_size: NA
d_call: TRBD2
j_call: TRBJ2-3
cdr3_nt: TGCGCCAGCAGCCCAGTAGTAGCGGGAGGGGGAGATACGCAGTATTTT
cdr3_aa: CASSPVVAGGGDTQYF

v_call: TRBV18
clone_size: NA
d_call: NA
j_call: TRBJ2-6
cdr3_nt: TGTGCCAGCTCACCTATCCAACAGGGATCTGGGGCCAACGTCCTGACTTTC
cdr3_aa: CASSPIQQGSGANVLTF

v_call: TRBV29-1
clone_size: NA
d_call: TRBD1
j_call: TRBJ2-5
cdr3_nt: TGCAGCGTTCTAACTCCGGGACAGGGGGCGGAAGAGACCCAGTACTTC
cdr3_aa: CSVLTPGQGAEETQYF

v_call: TRBV28
clone_size: NA
d_call: NA
j_call: TRBJ2-6
cdr3_nt: TGTGCCAGCAGTCCTCTCCACTCTGGGGCCAACGTCCTGACTTTC
cdr3_aa: CASSPLHSGANVLTF

v_call: TRBV28
clone_size: NA
d_call: TRBD1
j_call: TRBJ2-7
cdr3_nt: TGTGCCAGCAGTTCAGGGGGTGTTTCCCTCCACGAGCAGTACTTC
cdr3_aa: CASSSGGVSLHEQYF

v_call: TRBV27
clone_size: NA
d_call: NA
j_call: TRBJ2-7
cdr3_nt: TGTGCCAGCAGTTTGGCCCCCTTCTACGAGCAGTACTTC
cdr3_aa: CASSLAPFYEQYF

v_call: TRBV29-1
clone_size: NA
d_call: NA
j_call: TRBJ2-7
cdr3_nt: TGCAGCGTTGAAGGGCAGGGCCGCTCCGAGCAGTACTTC
cdr3_aa: CSVEGQGRSEQYF

v_call: TRBV7-3
clone_size: once
d_call: NA
j_call: TRBJ2-1
cdr3_nt: TGTGCCAGCAGCTTCACAGGTGATAGTTACAATGAGCAGTTCTTC
cdr3_aa: CASSFTGDSYNEQFF

v_call: TRBV4-1
clone_size: NA
d_call: NA
j_call: TRBJ2-5
cdr3_nt: TGCGCCAGCAGCCACTATGACCCGGGTAAAGAGACCCAGTACTTC
cdr3_aa: CASSHYDPGKETQYF

v_call: TRBV5-1
clone_size: NA
d_call: NA
j_call: TRBJ1-5
cdr3_nt: TGCGCCAGCAGCTTGGTCCCCCCGGGCCAGCATTTT
cdr3_aa: CASSLVPPGQHF

v_call: TRBV7-6
clone_size: once
d_call: TRBD1
j_call: TRBJ2-7
cdr3_nt: TGTGCCAGCAGCCCAGGACAGGGAGGAGGGGTCTACGAGCAGTACTTC
cdr3_aa: CASSPGQGGGVYEQYF

v_call: TRBV7-2
clone_size: NA
d_call: TRBD2
j_call: TRBJ2-7
cdr3_nt: TGTGCCAGCAGCTCCCAATTACCGGGAGGATATGAGCAGTACTTC
cdr3_aa: CASSSQLPGGYEQYF

v_call: TRBV5-1
clone_size: NA
d_call: TRBD2
j_call: TRBJ2-1
cdr3_nt: TGCGCCAGCAGCTTGGCACCGACTAGCGGGAGTGAGCAGTTCTTC
cdr3_aa: CASSLAPTSGSEQFF

v_call: TRBV18
clone_size: NA
d_call: NA
j_call: TRBJ1-1
cdr3_nt: TGTGCCAGCTCATCAGGAGCGGGGGCTCGGGAAGCTTTCTTT
cdr3_aa: CASSSGAGAREAFF

v_call: TRBV7-2
clone_size: NA
d_call: NA
j_call: TRBJ2-1
cdr3_nt: TGTGCCAGCAGCTTAGGGTCGCTACCCAGGGGCAATGAGCAGTTCTTC
cdr3_aa: CASSLGSLPRGNEQFF

v_call: TRBV5-4
clone_size: NA
d_call: TRBD2
j_call: TRBJ2-1
cdr3_nt: TGTGCCAGCAGCTTAATAGCGGGAGCATACAATGAGCAGTTCTTC
cdr3_aa: CASSLIAGAYNEQFF

v_call: TRBV6-5
clone_size: NA
d_call: NA
j_call: TRBJ2-1
cdr3_nt: TGTGCCAGCAGCCGACAGATCCAATACAATGAGCAGTTCTTC
cdr3_aa: CASSRQIQYNEQFF

v_call: TRBV11-2
clone_size: NA
d_call: TRBD1
j_call: TRBJ2-7
cdr3_nt: TGTGCCAGCAGGGCCCCGGGACAGGGCTACGAGCAGTACTTC
cdr3_aa: CASRAPGQGYEQYF

v_call: TRBV5-4
clone_size: NA
d_call: TRBD2
j_call: TRBJ2-3
cdr3_nt: TGTGCCAGCAGCGGTACTAGCGGGAGGGGGACAGATACGCAGTATTTT
cdr3_aa: CASSGTSGRGTDTQYF

v_call: TRBV28
clone_size: NA
d_call: TRBD2
j_call: TRBJ2-7
cdr3_nt: TGTGCCAGCAGGGGGCGGGGGGACCAAGGAGCCTACGAGCAGTACTTC
cdr3_aa: CASRGRGDQGAYEQYF

v_call: TRBV5-1
clone_size: NA
d_call: NA
j_call: TRBJ1-1
cdr3_nt: TGCGCCAGCACGGATCAGGGGCCCGACACTGAAGCTTTCTTT
cdr3_aa: CASTDQGPDTEAFF

v_call: TRBV7-8
clone_size: NA
d_call: NA
j_call: TRBJ2-7
cdr3_nt: TGTGCCAGCAGCCCCCTGTCAGACTACTACGAGCAGTACTTC
cdr3_aa: CASSPLSDYYEQYF

v_call: TRBV4-1
clone_size: once
d_call: TRBD2
j_call: TRBJ2-7
cdr3_nt: TGCGCCAGCAGCCAAGAGTGGCTAGCGGATTCCTACGAGCAGTACTTC
cdr3_aa: CASSQEWLADSYEQYF

v_call: TRBV2
clone_size: NA
d_call: NA
j_call: TRBJ2-4
cdr3_nt: TGTGCCAGCAGTGAACCGGCAGGCAAAAACATTCAGTACTTC
cdr3_aa: CASSEPAGKNIQYF

v_call: TRBV19
clone_size: few
d_call: NA
j_call: TRBJ2-7
cdr3_nt: TGTGCCAGTAGTAACGCCGGATACGAGCAGTACTTC
cdr3_aa: CASSNAGYEQYF

v_call: TRBV20-1
clone_size: NA
d_call: NA
j_call: TRBJ1-2
cdr3_nt: TGCTCCGGCCCCGCTCCTTGGGGCTACACCTTC
cdr3_aa: CSGPAPWGYTF